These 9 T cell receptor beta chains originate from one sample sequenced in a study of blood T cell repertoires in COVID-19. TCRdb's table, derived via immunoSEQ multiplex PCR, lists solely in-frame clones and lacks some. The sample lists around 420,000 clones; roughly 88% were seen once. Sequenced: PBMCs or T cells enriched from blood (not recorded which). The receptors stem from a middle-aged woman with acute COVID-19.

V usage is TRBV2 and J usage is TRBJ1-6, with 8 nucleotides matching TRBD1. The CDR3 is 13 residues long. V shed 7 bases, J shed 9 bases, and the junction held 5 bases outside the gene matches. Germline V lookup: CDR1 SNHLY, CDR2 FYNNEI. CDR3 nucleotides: TGTGCCAGCAACCAACAGGGGGGTTCACCCCTCCACTTT. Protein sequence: CASNQQGGSPLHF.

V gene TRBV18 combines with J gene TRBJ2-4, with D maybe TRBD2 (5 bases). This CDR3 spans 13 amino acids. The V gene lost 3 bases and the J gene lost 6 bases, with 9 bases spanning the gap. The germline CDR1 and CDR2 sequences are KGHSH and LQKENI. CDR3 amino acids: CASSPLEANIQYF. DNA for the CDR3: TGTGCCAGCTCACCTTTGGAGGCAAACATTCAGTACTTC.

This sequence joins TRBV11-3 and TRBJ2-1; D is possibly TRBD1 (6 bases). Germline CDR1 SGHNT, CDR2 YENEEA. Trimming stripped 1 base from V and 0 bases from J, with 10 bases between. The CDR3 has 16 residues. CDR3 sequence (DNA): TGTGCCAGCAGCTTAGGGGAACAGGGCTCCTACAATGAGCAGTTCTTC. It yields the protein CASSLGEQGSYNEQFF.

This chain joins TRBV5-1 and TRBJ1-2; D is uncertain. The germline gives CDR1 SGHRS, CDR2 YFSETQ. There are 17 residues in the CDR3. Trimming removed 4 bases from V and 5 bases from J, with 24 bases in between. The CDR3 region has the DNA TGCGCCAGCAGCCCGGATAAACCAGGAGGCGGTTATTATGGCTACACCTTC. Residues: CASSPDKPGGGYYGYTF. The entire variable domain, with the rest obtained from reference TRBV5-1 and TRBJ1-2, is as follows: KAGVTQTPRYLIKTRGQQVTLSCSPISGHRSVSWYQQTPGQGLQFLFEYFSETQRNKGNFPGRFSGRQFSNSRSEMNVSTLELGDSALYLCASSPDKPGGGYYGYTFGSGTRLTVV.

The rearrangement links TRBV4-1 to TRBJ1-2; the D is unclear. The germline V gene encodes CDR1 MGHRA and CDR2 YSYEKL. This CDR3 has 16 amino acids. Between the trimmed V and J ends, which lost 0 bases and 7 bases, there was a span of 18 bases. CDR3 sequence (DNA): TGCGCCAGCAGCCAAGATAAAATAGAGGTTCCCCGTGGCTACACCTTC. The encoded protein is CASSQDKIEVPRGYTF.

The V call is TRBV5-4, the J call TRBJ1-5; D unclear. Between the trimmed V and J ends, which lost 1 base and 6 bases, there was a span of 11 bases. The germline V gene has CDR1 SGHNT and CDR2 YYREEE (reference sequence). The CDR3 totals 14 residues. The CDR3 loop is CASSLRGEGQPQHF. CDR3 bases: TGTGCCAGCAGCTTGCGGGGAGAGGGTCAGCCCCAGCATTTT.

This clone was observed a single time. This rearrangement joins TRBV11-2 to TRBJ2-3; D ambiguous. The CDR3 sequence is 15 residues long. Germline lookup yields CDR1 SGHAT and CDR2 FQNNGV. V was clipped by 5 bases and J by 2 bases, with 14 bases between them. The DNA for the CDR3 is TGTGCCAGCAGCCCGCTGATTCTGGCCACAGATACGCAGTATTTT. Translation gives CASSPLILATDTQYF.

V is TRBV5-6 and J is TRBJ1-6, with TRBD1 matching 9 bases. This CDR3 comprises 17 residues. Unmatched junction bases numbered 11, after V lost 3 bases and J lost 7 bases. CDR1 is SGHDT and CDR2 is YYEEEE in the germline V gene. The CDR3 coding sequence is TGTGCCAGCAGCTCCGGACAGGGGAGGTCAGGGAATTCACCCCTCCACTTT. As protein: CASSSGQGRSGNSPLHF.

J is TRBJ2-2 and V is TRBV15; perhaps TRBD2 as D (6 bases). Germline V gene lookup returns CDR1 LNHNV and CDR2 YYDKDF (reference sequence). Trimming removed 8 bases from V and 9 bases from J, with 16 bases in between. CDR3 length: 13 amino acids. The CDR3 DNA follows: TGTGCCACCGGGGGAGTGGGGGGTCGGGAGCTGTTTTTT. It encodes CATGGVGGRELFF.